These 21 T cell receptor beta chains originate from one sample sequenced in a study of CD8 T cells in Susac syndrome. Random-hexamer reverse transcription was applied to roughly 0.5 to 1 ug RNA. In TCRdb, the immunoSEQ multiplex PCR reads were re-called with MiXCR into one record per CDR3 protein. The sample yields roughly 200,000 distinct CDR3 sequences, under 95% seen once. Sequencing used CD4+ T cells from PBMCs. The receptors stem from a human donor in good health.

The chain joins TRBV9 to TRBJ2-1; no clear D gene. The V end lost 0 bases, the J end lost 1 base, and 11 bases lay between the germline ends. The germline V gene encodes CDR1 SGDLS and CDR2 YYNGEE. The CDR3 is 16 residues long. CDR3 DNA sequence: TGTGCCAGCAGCGTAGCTATAGGGATTTCCTACAATGAGCAGTTCTTC. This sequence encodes CASSVAIGISYNEQFF.

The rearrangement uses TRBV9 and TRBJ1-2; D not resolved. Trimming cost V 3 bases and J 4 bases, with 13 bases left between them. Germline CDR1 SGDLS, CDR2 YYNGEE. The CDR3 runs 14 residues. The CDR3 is CASSAGRRFYGYTF. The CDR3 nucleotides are TGTGCCAGCAGCGCTGGACGGAGGTTCTATGGCTACACCTTC. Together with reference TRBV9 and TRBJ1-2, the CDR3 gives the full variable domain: DSGVTQTPKHLITATGQRVTLRCSPRSGDLSVYWYQQSLDQGLQFLIQYYNGEERAKGNILERFSAQQFPDLHSELNLSSLELGDSALYFCASSAGRRFYGYTFGSGTRLTVV.

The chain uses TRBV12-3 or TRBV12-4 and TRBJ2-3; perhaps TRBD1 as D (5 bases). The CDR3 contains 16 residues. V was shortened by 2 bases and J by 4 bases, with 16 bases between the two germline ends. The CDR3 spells CASSLRMGQGPDTQYF. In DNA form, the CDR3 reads TGTGCCAGCAGTTTACGGATGGGCCAGGGCCCAGATACGCAGTATTTT.

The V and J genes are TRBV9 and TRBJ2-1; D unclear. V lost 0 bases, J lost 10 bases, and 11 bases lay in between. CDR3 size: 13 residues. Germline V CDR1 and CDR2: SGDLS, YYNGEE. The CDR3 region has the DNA TGTGCCAGCAGCGTAGTTCCCGGAGCCGAGCAGTTCTTC. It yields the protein CASSVVPGAEQFF.

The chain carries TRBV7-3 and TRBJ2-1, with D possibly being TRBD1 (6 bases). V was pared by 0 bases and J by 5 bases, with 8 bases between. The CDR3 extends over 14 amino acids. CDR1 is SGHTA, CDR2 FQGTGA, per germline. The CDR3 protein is CASSLTGQNNEQFF. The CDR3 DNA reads TGTGCCAGCAGCTTAACTGGACAGAACAATGAGCAGTTCTTC.

The DNA for the CDR3 is TGTGCCAGCAGCCAAGACAGTTCCTCTGGAAACACCATATATTTT. Encoded protein: CASSQDSSSGNTIYF. The V call is TRBV3-1, the J call TRBJ1-3; no reliable D call. Trimming took 0 bases from V and 0 from J, leaving 6 bases between them. CDR1 and CDR2 from the germline V gene are LGHDT and YNNKEL (reference sequence). The CDR3 contains 15 residues.

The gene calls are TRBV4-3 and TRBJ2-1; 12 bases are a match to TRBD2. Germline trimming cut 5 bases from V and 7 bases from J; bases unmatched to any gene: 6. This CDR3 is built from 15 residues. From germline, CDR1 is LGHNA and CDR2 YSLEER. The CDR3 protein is CASSSSGGAGNEQFF. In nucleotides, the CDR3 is TGCGCCAGCAGCTCTAGCGGGGGGGCTGGTAATGAGCAGTTCTTC.

The CDR3 coding sequence is TGTGCCAGCTGGGCGACCTATGGCTACACCTTC. Encoded protein: CASWATYGYTF. This rearrangement joins TRBV28 to TRBJ1-2; the D is unclear. V lost 8 bases and J 4 bases, leaving 8 bases between the germline ends. Germline V gene sequence: CDR1 MDHEN, CDR2 SYDVKM. The CDR3 sequence is 11 residues long.

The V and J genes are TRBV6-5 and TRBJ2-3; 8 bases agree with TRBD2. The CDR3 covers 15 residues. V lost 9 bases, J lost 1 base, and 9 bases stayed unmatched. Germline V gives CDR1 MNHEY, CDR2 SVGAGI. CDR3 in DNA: TGTGCCAGTAACGGGAGGGGGGCAGGCACAGATACGCAGTATTTT. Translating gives CASNGRGAGTDTQYF.

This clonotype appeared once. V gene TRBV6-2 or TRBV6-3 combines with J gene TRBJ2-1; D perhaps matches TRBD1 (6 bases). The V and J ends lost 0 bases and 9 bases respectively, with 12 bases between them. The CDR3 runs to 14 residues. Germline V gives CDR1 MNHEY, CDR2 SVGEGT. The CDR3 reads CASSYSWGLTEQFF. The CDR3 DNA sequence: TGTGCCAGCAGTTACTCGTGGGGGCTAACTGAGCAGTTCTTC.

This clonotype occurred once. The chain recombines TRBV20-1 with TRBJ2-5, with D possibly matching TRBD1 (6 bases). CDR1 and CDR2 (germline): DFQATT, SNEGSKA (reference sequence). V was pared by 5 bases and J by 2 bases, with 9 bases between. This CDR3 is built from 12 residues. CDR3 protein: CSAHGQQETQYF. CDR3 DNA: TGCAGTGCTCATGGACAGCAAGAGACCCAGTACTTC.

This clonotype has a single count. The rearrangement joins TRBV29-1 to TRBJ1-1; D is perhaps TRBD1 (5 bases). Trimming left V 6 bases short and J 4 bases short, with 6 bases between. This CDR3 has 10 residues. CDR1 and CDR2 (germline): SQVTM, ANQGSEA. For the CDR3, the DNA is TGCAGCGTCGGGGGCACTGAAGCTTTCTTT. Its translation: CSVGGTEAFF.

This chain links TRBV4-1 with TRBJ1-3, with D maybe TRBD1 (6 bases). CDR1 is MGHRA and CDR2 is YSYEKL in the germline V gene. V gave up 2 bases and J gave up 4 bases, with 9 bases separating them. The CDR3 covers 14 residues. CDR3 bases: TGCGCCAGCAGCCAAACAGGGACCGGAAACACCATATATTTT. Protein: CASSQTGTGNTIYF.

CDR3 protein: CASSQVPGHSSYNSPLHF. The CDR3 nucleotides are TGTGCCAGCAGCCAAGTACCGGGACATAGCTCCTATAATTCACCCCTCCACTTT. The genes are TRBV3-1 and TRBJ1-6, with D tentatively TRBD1 (6 bases). Trimming took 1 base from V and 0 from J, leaving 13 bases between them. This CDR3 spans 18 amino acids. Germline loops: CDR1 LGHDT, CDR2 YNNKEL (reference sequence). Full variable domain (remainder filled in from reference TRBV3-1 and TRBJ1-6): DTAVSQTPKYLVTQMGNDKSIKCEQNLGHDTMYWYKQDSKKFLKIMFSYNNKELIINETVPNRFSPKSPDKAHLNLHINSLELGDSAVYFCASSQVPGHSSYNSPLHFGNGTRLTVT.

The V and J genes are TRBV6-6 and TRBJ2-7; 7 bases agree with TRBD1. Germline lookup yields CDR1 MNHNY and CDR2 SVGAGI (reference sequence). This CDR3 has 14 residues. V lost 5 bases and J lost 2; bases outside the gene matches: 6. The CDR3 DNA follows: TGTGCCAGCAGTCGTCGGGACAGTCCCTACGAGCAGTACTTC. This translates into CASSRRDSPYEQYF.

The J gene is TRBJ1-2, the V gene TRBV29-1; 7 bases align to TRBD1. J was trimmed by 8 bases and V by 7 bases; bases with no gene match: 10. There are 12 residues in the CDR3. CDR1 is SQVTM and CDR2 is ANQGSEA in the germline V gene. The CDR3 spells CSGGTVPLGYTF. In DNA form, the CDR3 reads TGCAGCGGGGGGACAGTGCCTTTGGGCTACACCTTC.

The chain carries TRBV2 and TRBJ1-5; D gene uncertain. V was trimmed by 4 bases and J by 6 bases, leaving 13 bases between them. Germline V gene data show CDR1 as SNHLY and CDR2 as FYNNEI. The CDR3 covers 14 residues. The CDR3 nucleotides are TGTGCCAGCAGTGTTGGAGGGCCACTTCAGCCCCAGCATTTT. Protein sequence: CASSVGGPLQPQHF. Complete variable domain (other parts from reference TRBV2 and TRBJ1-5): EPEVTQTPSHQVTQMGQEVILRCVPISNHLYFYWYRQILGQKVEFLVSFYNNEISEKSEIFDDQFSVERPDGSNFTLKIRSTKLEDSAMYFCASSVGGPLQPQHFGDGTRLSIL.

The CDR3 DNA follows: TGTGCCAGCAGCCAAAGGGCAGCGGGGGAGCAGTACGTC. Amino acids: CASSQRAAGEQYV. V is TRBV3-1 and J is TRBJ2-7, with 7 bases identical to TRBD2. V gave up 2 bases and J gave up 7 bases; unmatched junction bases: 5. This CDR3 has 13 residues. Germline V gives CDR1 LGHDT, CDR2 YNNKEL (reference sequence).

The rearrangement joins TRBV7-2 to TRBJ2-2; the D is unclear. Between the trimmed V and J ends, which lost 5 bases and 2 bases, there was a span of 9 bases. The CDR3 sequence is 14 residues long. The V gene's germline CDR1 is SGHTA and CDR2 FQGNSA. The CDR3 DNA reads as TGTGCCAGCAGCAGGCTAATCAACACCGGGGAGCTGTTTTTT. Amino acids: CASSRLINTGELFF.

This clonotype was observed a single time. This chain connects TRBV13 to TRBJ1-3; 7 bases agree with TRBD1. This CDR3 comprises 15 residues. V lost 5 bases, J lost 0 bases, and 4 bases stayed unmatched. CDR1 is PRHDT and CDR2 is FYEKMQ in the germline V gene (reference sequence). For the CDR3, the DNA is TGTGCCAGCAGCCTGACAGGGACCTCTGGAAACACCATATATTTT. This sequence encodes CASSLTGTSGNTIYF.

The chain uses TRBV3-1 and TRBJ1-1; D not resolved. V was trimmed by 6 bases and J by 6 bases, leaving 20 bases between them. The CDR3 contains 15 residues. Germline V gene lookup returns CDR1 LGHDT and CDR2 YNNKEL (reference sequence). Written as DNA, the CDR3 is TGTGCCAGCAGACAAAGGGCCACAGAGGTCTCTGAAGCTTTCTTT. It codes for CASRQRATEVSEAFF.